Listed below are T cell receptor beta chains from one sample, sequenced in a study of T-cell reconstitution after alpha-beta-depleted transplantation in children. TCRdb independently ran MiXCR on the PCR reads; one entry per CDR3 protein. The profile shows fewer than 1 million distinct CDR3 sequences, less than 20% of them singletons. Specimen: PBMCs, mostly from graft donor cells, collected 360 days after TCRalphabeta/CD19-depleted stem cell transplant. Source of these receptors: a male patient younger than 18 who had a stem cell transplant for acute lymphoblastic leukemia, so the T cells may come from the graft donor. Both conserved end residues are part of each CDR3. A D gene is named only where the DNA matches it firmly. Where a row states a size, it is once, few, many or the class of an expanded clone; other rows omit it.

>TRBJ2-1|-|TRBV27|TRBD2
CASSLPGLAVDEQFF
TGTGCCAGCAGTTTACCGGGACTAGCAGTGGATGAGCAGTTCTTC
>TRBJ1-4|-|TRBV27|-
CASSFGVVGANEKLFF
TGTGCCAGCAGTTTTGGGGTGGTTGGGGCTAATGAAAAACTGTTTTTT
>TRBJ2-7|few|TRBV3-1|-
CASGDLPF
TGTGCCAGCGGGGACCTGCCCTTC
>TRBJ2-6|once|TRBV6-1|-
CASRGHYGGSGAYVLTF
TGTGCCAGCAGGGGACACTACGGAGGATCTGGGGCCTACGTCCTGACTTTC
>TRBJ2-7|few|TRBV5-1|TRBD1
CASQTGGRLSYEQYF
TGCGCCAGCCAGACAGGGGGGCGACTATCCTACGAGCAGTACTTC
>TRBJ2-1|-|TRBV3-1|-
CASSFIPSEYNEQFF
TGTGCCAGCAGCTTTATTCCTAGCGAGTACAATGAGCAGTTCTTC
>TRBJ2-1|-|TRBV7-9|-
CASSLSHFQLSYNEQFF
TGTGCCAGCAGCTTAAGCCACTTTCAACTCTCCTACAATGAGCAGTTCTTC
>TRBJ2-2|-|TRBV29-1|TRBD2
CSVVGTRFDTGELFF
TGCAGCGTTGTCGGGACTAGATTCGACACCGGGGAGCTGTTTTTT
>TRBJ2-2|many|TRBV24-1|-
CATSDYRAEGTGELFF
TGTGCCACCAGTGATTACAGGGCGGAGGGCACCGGGGAGCTGTTTTTT
>TRBJ2-7|many|TRBV5-1|TRBD1
CASSLAAGTGFYEQYF
TGCGCCAGCAGCTTGGCCGCCGGGACAGGCTTCTACGAGCAGTACTTC
>TRBJ2-1|-|TRBV9|-
CASSVRLGFYNEQFF
TGTGCCAGCAGCGTAAGACTAGGTTTCTACAATGAGCAGTTCTTC
>TRBJ2-7|-|TRBV29-1|-
CSVGRGPSYEQYF
TGCAGCGTTGGGAGGGGGCCCTCCTACGAGCAGTACTTC
>TRBJ1-1|few|TRBV6-2/TRBV6-3|-
CASSRQGMGTEAFF
TGTGCCAGCAGCCGTCAGGGGATGGGCACTGAAGCTTTCTTT
>TRBJ2-3|few|TRBV9|-
CASSGPRGRSTDTQYF
TGTGCCAGCAGCGGCCCGAGGGGCCGTAGCACAGATACGCAGTATTTT
>TRBJ1-2|-|TRBV10-3|-
CAISERASGRNDDGYTF
TGTGCCATCAGTGAGAGAGCCAGCGGAAGGAACGACGATGGCTACACCTTC
>TRBJ2-7|-|TRBV7-2|TRBD1
CASSIYRDSYEQYF
TGTGCCAGCAGCATTTACCGGGACAGCTACGAGCAGTACTTC
>TRBJ1-5|-|TRBV7-8|-
CASSPREYDILQPQHF
TGTGCCAGCAGCCCTCGAGAATATGATATTCTTCAGCCCCAGCATTTT
>TRBJ2-3|-|TRBV6-1|-
CASSKTDWLTDTQYF
TGTGCCAGCAGTAAAACCGACTGGCTCACAGATACGCAGTATTTT
>TRBJ2-5|-|TRBV4-2|TRBD2
CASSQVWREGRETQYF
TGTGCCAGCAGCCAAGTCTGGCGGGAGGGCCGGGAGACCCAGTACTTC
>TRBJ2-5|-|TRBV3-1|TRBD2
CASSSTSGYQETQYF
TGTGCCAGCAGTTCGACTAGCGGGTACCAAGAGACCCAGTACTTC
>TRBJ1-2|many|TRBV25-1|TRBD1
CASSRQGSYGYTF
TGTGCCAGCAGTCGACAGGGTAGCTATGGCTACACCTTC
>TRBJ2-1|-|TRBV7-2|-
CASSLANQPGFEQFF
TGTGCCAGCAGCTTAGCTAACCAACCAGGGTTTGAGCAGTTCTTC
>TRBJ1-1|few|TRBV12-3/TRBV12-4|-
CASARGYTEAFF
TGTGCCAGCGCTAGGGGGTACACTGAAGCTTTCTTT
>TRBJ2-3|few|TRBV11-2|TRBD2
CASSPQGLAGLPEWCTDTQYF
TGTGCCAGCAGCCCCCAGGGGCTAGCGGGACTCCCTGAGTGGTGCACAGATACGCAGTATTTT
>TRBJ1-3|few|TRBV27|-
CASSLRRHGNTIYF
TGTGCCAGCAGTTTACGGAGACATGGAAACACCATATATTTT
>TRBJ2-7|many|TRBV12-3/TRBV12-4|TRBD2
CASSFEGLAGAYEQYF
TGTGCCAGCAGTTTTGAAGGGCTAGCGGGCGCCTACGAGCAGTACTTC
>TRBJ2-1|-|TRBV4-2|-
CASSVYMSVYEAYNEQFF
TGTGCCAGCAGCGTCTATATGTCGGTCTATGAGGCCTACAATGAGCAGTTCTTC
>TRBJ2-2|few|TRBV29-1|TRBD2
CSVGIAGAAGELFF
TGCAGCGTTGGAATAGCGGGAGCCGCCGGGGAGCTGTTTTTT
>TRBJ2-5|-|TRBV7-9|-
CARLEGVDQETQYF
TGTGCCAGGTTGGAGGGAGTAGACCAAGAGACCCAGTACTTC
>TRBJ1-2|-|TRBV4-1|-
CASSPQVRGDYGYTF
TGCGCCAGCAGCCCACAGGTTCGAGGGGACTATGGCTACACCTTC
>TRBJ1-6|few|TRBV12-3/TRBV12-4|TRBD1
CASSLGQRLDNSPLHF
TGTGCCAGCAGTTTGGGACAGCGGCTTGATAATTCACCCCTCCACTTT
>TRBJ1-5|few|TRBV10-3|TRBD1
CAISNGQGNQPQHF
TGTGCCATCAGTAATGGACAGGGAAATCAGCCCCAGCATTTT
>TRBJ2-4|few|TRBV6-1|TRBD2
CASSEASGLAEIAKNIQYF
TGTGCCAGCAGTGAAGCCTCGGGACTAGCGGAAATAGCCAAAAACATTCAGTACTTC
>TRBJ2-3|few|TRBV28|-
CASSFQRRGWGDTQYF
TGTGCCAGCAGTTTCCAGCGTAGGGGCTGGGGAGATACGCAGTATTTT
>TRBJ2-1|few|TRBV24-1|-
CATERGSNEQFF
TGTGCCACCGAACGGGGAAGCAATGAGCAGTTCTTC
>TRBJ1-5|-|TRBV27|-
CASSQSRDQPQHF
TGTGCCAGCAGTCAAAGCAGGGATCAGCCCCAGCATTTT
>TRBJ2-1|-|TRBV2|TRBD1
CASSRQGGYNEQFF
TGTGCCAGCAGTCGACAGGGTGGATACAATGAGCAGTTCTTC
>TRBJ2-2|-|TRBV5-6|TRBD2
CARSPGLAIYGSTGELFF
TGTGCCAGGAGCCCCGGACTAGCGATCTACGGCAGCACCGGGGAGCTGTTTTTT
>TRBJ2-7|many|TRBV12-3/TRBV12-4|-
CASSFVVYEQYF
TGTGCCAGCAGTTTCGTAGTTTACGAGCAGTACTTC
>TRBJ1-4|-|TRBV2|-
CASRGATNEKLFF
TGTGCCAGCCGGGGTGCAACTAATGAAAAACTGTTTTTT
>TRBJ2-1|-|TRBV29-1|TRBD2
CSVLQWGEGEQFF
TGCAGCGTTCTACAATGGGGGGAGGGTGAGCAGTTCTTC
>TRBJ1-5|-|TRBV20-1|TRBD1
CSVDRDSNQPQHF
TGCAGTGTGGACAGGGATAGCAATCAGCCCCAGCATTTT
>TRBJ2-3|many|TRBV20-1|-
CSAAKRVTDTQYF
TGCAGTGCTGCAAAAAGAGTCACAGATACGCAGTATTTT
>TRBJ1-1|many|TRBV7-2|-
CASSLALDGQGAYRNTEAFF
TGTGCCAGCAGCTTAGCGTTAGATGGGCAGGGCGCTTACCGAAACACTGAAGCTTTCTTT
>TRBJ2-2|few|TRBV24-1|-
CATQPNRQTGELFF
TGTGCCACGCAACCCAACCGTCAGACCGGGGAGCTGTTTTTT
>TRBJ2-1|many|TRBV2|-
CASGAGYPYNEQFF
TGTGCCAGCGGGGCGGGATACCCTTACAATGAGCAGTTCTTC
>TRBJ1-3|-|TRBV6-5|-
CASSYYPWGAAGNTIYF
TGTGCCAGCAGTTACTACCCCTGGGGGGCGGCTGGAAACACCATATATTTT
>TRBJ1-1|-|TRBV5-1|-
CASSLADDGKIMNTEAFF
TGCGCCAGCAGCTTGGCCGACGACGGGAAGATCATGAACACTGAAGCTTTCTTT
>TRBJ1-1|-|TRBV7-3|TRBD1
CASSLRRGSTEAFF
TGTGCCAGCAGCTTACGCAGGGGGAGCACTGAAGCTTTCTTT
>TRBJ2-2|-|TRBV20-1|TRBD2
CCVMGTSGRGGTGELFF
TGCTGTGTAATGGGGACTAGCGGGAGGGGGGGCACCGGGGAGCTGTTTTTT
>TRBJ2-2|few|TRBV7-9|TRBD1
CASSPLPGQGPTGELFF
TGTGCCAGCAGCCCCCTTCCGGGACAGGGGCCCACCGGGGAGCTGTTTTTT
>TRBJ2-1|-|TRBV7-7|TRBD2
CASSSGLPLGGDEQFF
TGTGCCAGCAGCTCGGGACTACCCCTCGGTGGGGATGAGCAGTTCTTC
>TRBJ2-4|-|TRBV11-2|-
CASSLKLELAKNIQYF
TGTGCCAGCAGCCTTAAACTAGAACTAGCCAAAAACATTCAGTACTTC
>TRBJ2-2|few|TRBV7-9|-
CASSEQGWRKNTGELFF
TGTGCCAGCAGCGAACAGGGTTGGCGAAAGAACACCGGGGAGCTGTTTTTT